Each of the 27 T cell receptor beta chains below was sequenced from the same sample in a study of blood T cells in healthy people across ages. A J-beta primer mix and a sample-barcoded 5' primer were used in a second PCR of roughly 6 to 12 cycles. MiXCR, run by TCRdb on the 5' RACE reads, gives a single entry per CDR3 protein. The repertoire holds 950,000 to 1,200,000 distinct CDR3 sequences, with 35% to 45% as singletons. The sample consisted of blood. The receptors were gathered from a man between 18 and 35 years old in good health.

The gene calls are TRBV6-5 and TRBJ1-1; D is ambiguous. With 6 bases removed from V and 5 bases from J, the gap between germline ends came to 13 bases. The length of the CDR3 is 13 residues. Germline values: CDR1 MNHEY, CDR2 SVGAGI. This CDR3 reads CASSPLSATEAFF. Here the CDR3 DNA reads TGTGCCAGCAGCCCCCTCAGCGCGACTGAAGCTTTCTTT.

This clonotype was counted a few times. This chain's CDR3 is CATGTPTGAYNEQFF. In nucleotides, the CDR3 is TGTGCCACCGGGACTCCCACGGGTGCCTACAATGAGCAGTTCTTC. The rearrangement links TRBV10-3 to TRBJ2-1; D possibly corresponds to TRBD2 (6 bases). Germline CDR1 ENHRY, CDR2 SYGVKD. With 10 bases removed from V and 2 bases from J, the gap between germline ends came to 18 bases. The CDR3 has 15 residues.

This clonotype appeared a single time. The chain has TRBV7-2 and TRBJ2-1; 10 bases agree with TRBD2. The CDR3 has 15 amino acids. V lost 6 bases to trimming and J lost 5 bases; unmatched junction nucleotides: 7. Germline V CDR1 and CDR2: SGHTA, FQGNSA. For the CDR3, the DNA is TGTGCCAGCAGGCCTAGCGGGAGCTTCAACAATGAGCAGTTCTTC. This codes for CASRPSGSFNNEQFF.

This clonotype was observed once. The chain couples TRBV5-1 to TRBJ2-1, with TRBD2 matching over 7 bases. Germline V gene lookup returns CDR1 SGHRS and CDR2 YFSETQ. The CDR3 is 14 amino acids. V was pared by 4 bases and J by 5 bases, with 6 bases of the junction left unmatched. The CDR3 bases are TGCGCCAGCAGCCCGATCGCGGGGGACAATGAGCAGTTCTTC. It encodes CASSPIAGDNEQFF. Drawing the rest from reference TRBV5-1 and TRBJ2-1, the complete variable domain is KAGVTQTPRYLIKTRGQQVTLSCSPISGHRSVSWYQQTPGQGLQFLFEYFSETQRNKGNFPGRFSGRQFSNSRSEMNVSTLELGDSALYLCASSPIAGDNEQFFGPGTRLTVL.

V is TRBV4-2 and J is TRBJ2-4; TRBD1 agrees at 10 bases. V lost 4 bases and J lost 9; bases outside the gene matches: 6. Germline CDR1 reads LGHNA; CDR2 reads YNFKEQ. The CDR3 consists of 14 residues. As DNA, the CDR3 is TGTGCCAGCAGCCCCGGGACAGGGGTTATCATTCAGTACTTC. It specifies CASSPGTGVIIQYF.

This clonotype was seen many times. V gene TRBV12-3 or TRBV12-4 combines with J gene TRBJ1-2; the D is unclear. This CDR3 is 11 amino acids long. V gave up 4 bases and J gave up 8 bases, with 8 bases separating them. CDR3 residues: CASSSFVGYTF. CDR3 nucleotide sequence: TGTGCCAGCAGTTCTTTTGTCGGCTACACCTTC.

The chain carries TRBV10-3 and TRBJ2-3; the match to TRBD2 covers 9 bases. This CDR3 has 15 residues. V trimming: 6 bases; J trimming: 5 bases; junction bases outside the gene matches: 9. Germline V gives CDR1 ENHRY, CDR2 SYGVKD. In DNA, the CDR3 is TGTGCCATCAGCGCCAGCGGGGGGCCGGAAGATACGCAGTATTTT. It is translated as CAISASGGPEDTQYF.

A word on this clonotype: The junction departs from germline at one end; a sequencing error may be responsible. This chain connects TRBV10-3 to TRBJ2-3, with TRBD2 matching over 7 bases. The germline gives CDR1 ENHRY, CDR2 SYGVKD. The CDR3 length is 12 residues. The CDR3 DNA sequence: TGTGCCACCAGTGAGTCAGTGACTAGCCCGTATTTT. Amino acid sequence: CATSESVTSPYF.

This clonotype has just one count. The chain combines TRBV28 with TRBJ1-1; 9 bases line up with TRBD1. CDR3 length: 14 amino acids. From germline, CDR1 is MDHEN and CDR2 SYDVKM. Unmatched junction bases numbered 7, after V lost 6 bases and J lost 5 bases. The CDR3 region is CASRPGTGRTEAFF. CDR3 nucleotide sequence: TGTGCCAGCAGGCCTGGGACAGGGAGGACTGAAGCTTTCTTT. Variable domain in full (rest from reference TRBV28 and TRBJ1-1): DVKVTQSSRYLVKRTGEKVFLECVQDMDHENMFWYRQDPGLGLRLIYFSYDVKMKEKGDIPEGYSVSREKKERFSLILESASTNQTSMYLCASRPGTGRTEAFFGQGTRLTVV.

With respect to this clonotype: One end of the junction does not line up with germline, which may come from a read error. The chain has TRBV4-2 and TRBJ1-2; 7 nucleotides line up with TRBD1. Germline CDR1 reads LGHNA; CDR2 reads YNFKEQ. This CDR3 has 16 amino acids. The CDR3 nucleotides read TGTGCCAGCAACCAAGGAAATACAGGGGACTTCTATGGCTACACCTTC. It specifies CASNQGNTGDFYGYTF.

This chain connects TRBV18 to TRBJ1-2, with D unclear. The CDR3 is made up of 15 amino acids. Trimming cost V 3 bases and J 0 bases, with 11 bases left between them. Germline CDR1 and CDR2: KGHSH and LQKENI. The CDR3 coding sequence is TGTGCCAGCTCACCCGCAGGAATAGCTAACTATGGCTACACCTTC. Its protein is CASSPAGIANYGYTF.

CDR3 residues: CASSLNRGAQETQYF. CDR3 DNA sequence: TGTGCCAGCAGCTTGAATAGGGGAGCTCAAGAGACCCAGTACTTC. The V call is TRBV7-2, the J call TRBJ2-5; D may correspond to TRBD1 or TRBD2 (5 bases each). The CDR3 has 15 amino acids. V gave up 3 bases and J gave up 2 bases, with 13 bases separating them. Germline CDR1 reads SGHTA; CDR2 reads FQGNSA.

The CDR3 reads CASSQRLVGEYEQFF. CDR3 nucleotides: TGTGCCAGCAGCCAAAGACTAGTGGGGGAATATGAGCAGTTCTTC. This chain connects TRBV4-2 to TRBJ2-1; D is perhaps TRBD2 (6 bases). The V end was cut by 2 bases, the J end by 8 bases, with 16 bases between. The CDR3 length is 15 residues. From germline, CDR1 is LGHNA and CDR2 YNFKEQ.

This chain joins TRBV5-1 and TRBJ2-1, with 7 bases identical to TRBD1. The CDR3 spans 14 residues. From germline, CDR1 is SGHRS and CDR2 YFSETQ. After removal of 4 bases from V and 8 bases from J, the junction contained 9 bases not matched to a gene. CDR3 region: CASSLLDREYEQFF. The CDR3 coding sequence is TGCGCCAGCAGCCTCCTTGACAGGGAATATGAGCAGTTCTTC.

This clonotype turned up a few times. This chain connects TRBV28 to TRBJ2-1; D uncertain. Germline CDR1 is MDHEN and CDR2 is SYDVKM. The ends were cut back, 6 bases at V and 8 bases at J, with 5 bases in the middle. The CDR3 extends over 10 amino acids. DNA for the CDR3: TGTGCCAGCAGGCGAGATGAGCAGTTCTTC. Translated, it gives CASRRDEQFF.

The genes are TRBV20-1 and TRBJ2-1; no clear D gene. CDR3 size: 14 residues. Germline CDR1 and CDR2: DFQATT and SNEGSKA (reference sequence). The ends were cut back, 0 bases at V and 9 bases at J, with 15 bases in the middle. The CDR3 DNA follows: TGCAGTGCTAGAGATCGCTCGGGTCAAGGTGAGCAGTTCTTC. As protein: CSARDRSGQGEQFF.

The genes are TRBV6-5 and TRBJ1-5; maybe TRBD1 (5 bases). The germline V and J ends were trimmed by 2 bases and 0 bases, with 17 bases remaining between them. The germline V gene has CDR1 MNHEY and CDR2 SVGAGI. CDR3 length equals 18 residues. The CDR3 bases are TGTGCCAGCAGTTACGGGGGACGGAATAGATTTAGCAATCAGCCCCAGCATTTT. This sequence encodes CASSYGGRNRFSNQPQHF.

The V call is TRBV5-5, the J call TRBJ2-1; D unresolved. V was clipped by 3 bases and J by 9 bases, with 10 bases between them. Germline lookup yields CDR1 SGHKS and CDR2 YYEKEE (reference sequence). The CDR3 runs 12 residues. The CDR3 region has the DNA TGTGCCAGCAGCTCGAGTTCCGGTGAGCAGTTCTTC. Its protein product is CASSSSSGEQFF.

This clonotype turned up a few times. In DNA form, the CDR3 reads TGTGCCAGCAGTTGGAAGGGGACCTATAATTCACCCCTCCACTTT. Protein product: CASSWKGTYNSPLHF. The rearrangement uses TRBV6-2 or TRBV6-3 and TRBJ1-6; D might be TRBD1 (5 bases). The germline V gene encodes CDR1 MNHEY and CDR2 SVGEGT. This CDR3 comprises 15 residues. Trimming cost V 4 bases and J 2 bases, with 9 bases left between them.

In nucleotides, the CDR3 is TGTGCCAGCAGCTTAGGCATCCTCCAAGAGACCCAGTTCTTC. Translation gives CASSLGILQETQFF. The gene calls are TRBV11-2 and TRBJ2-5, with D hard to call. With the DNA end fitting TRBJ2-1 better, the J assignment may be wrong. This CDR3 comprises 14 residues. The germline V gene encodes CDR1 SGHAT and CDR2 FQNNGV.

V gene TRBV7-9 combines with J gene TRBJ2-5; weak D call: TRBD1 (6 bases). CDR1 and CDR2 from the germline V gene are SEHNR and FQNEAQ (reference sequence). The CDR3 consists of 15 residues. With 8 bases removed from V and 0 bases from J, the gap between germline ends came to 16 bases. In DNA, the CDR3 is TGTGCCAGCTCCTCGGACAGCTGGTACCAAGAGACCCAGTACTTC. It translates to CASSSDSWYQETQYF.

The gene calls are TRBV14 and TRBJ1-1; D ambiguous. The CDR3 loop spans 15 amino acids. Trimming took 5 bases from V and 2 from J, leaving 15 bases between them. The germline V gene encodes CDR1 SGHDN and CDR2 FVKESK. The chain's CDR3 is CASSFDRETNTEAFF. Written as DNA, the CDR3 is TGTGCCAGCAGCTTCGACCGGGAAACCAACACTGAAGCTTTCTTT. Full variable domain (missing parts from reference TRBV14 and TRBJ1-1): EAGVTQFPSHSVIEKGQTVTLRCDPISGHDNLYWYRRVMGKEIKFLLHFVKESKQDESGMPNNRFLAERTGGTYSTLKVQPAELEDSGVYFCASSFDRETNTEAFFGQGTRLTVV.

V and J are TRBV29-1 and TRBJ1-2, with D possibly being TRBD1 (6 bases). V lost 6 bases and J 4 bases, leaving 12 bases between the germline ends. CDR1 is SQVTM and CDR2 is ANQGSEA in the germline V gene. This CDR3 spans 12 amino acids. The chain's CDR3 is CSVGQSPYGYTF. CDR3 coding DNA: TGCAGCGTCGGACAGTCCCCCTATGGCTACACCTTC.

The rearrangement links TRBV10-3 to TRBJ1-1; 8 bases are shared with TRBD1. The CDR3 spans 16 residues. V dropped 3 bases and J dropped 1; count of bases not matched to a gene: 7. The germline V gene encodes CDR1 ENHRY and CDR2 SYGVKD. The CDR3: CAISDPYGTGNTEAFF. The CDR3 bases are TGTGCCATCAGTGACCCATACGGGACAGGGAACACTGAAGCTTTCTTT.

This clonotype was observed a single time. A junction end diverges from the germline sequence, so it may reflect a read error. The CDR3 sequence: CASTLPPVRGPSNYGFTF. Here the CDR3 DNA reads TGCGCCAGCACCCTGCCCCCTGTCAGGGGGCCCTCGAACTATGGCTTCACCTTC. The chain joins TRBV4-1 to TRBJ1-2; TRBD1 matches at 8 bases. Germline assignment: CDR1 MGHRA and CDR2 YSYEKL. The CDR3 covers 18 residues.

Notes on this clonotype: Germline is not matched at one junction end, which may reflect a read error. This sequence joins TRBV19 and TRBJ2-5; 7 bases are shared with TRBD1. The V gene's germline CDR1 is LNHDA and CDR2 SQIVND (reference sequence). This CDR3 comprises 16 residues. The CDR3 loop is CASSITLGGSRETQYF. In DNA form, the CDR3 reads TGTGCCAGCAGTATCACTCTAGGGGGCTCAAGGGAGACCCAGTACTTC.

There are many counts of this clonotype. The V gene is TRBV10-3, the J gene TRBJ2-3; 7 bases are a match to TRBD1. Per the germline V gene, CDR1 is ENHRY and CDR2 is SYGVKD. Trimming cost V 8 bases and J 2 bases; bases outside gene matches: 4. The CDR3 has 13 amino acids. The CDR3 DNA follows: TGTGCCATCCGGGGACAGTCCACAGATACGCAGTATTTT. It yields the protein CAIRGQSTDTQYF.